This is a list of T cell receptor beta chains from one sample in a study of Graves' ophthalmopathy and Graves' hyperthyroidism. TCRdb passed the multiplex PCR reads through MiXCR, listing each CDR3 protein once. The table records about 740,000 distinct CDR3 sequences, 35% to 50% of them present only once. Material: peripheral blood. All receptors derive from an adult man with Graves' ophthalmopathy. The CDR3 runs from the conserved cysteine through the conserved F or W. The D gene is left open where the match is weak. Some rows have no size entry. The others give once, few or many, or a class for an expanded clone.

D,V,J,size,DNA,CDR3
-,TRBV19,TRBJ1-5,many,TGTGCCAGTAGGGAGTGGCGGGGCAATCAGCCCCAGCATTTT,CASREWRGNQPQHF
-,TRBV10-3,TRBJ1-4,-,TGTGCCATGAGAGAGAGGGACAAACTGTTTTTT,CAMRERDKLFF
TRBD2,TRBV20-1,TRBJ2-5,once,TGCAGTGCTAGTCATCCGGGAGGGCCATCAGAGACCCAGTACTTC,CSASHPGGPSETQYF
TRBD1,TRBV20-1,TRBJ2-7,once,TGCAGTGCCAATTACCGGACAGGGCCCCACGAGCAGTACTTC,CSANYRTGPHEQYF
-,TRBV12-3/TRBV12-4,TRBJ1-1,-,TGTGCCAGCAGTGACCGGGACTGGCGGGGTGAAGCTTTCTTT,CASSDRDWRGEAFF
-,TRBV7-9,TRBJ2-7,many,TGTGCCAGCAGCTCCCAGGGAAGGGGCGAGCAGTACTTC,CASSSQGRGEQYF
-,TRBV6-1,TRBJ2-6,-,-,CASSQEWGAGANVPTF
-,TRBV7-8,TRBJ1-5,many,TGTGCCAGCAGCCCAGATGTAGAGACCCAGCATTTT,CASSPDVETQHF
-,TRBV12-3/TRBV12-4,TRBJ1-1,many,TGTGCCAGCAGTTTACATCAGCTGGTGGAAGCTTTCTTT,CASSLHQLVEAFF
-,TRBV9,TRBJ1-4,-,TGTGCCAGCAGATTAGGCCCCCTGATCGGGGAAACTAATGAAAAACTGTTTTTT,CASRLGPLIGETNEKLFF
-,TRBV6-5,TRBJ2-7,few,TGTGCCAGCAGTTACCGGGACACCTACGAGCAGTACTTC,CASSYRDTYEQYF
-,TRBV20-1,TRBJ1-3,-,TGCAGTGCCCTACGACAGGCCATTGGGCTTGGAAACACCATATATTTT,CSALRQAIGLGNTIYF
TRBD2,TRBV29-1,TRBJ2-7,many,TGCAGCGTTGACCTTGGGGGAGGGGAGCAGTACTTC,CSVDLGGGEQYF
TRBD2,TRBV7-9,TRBJ2-2,-,TGTGCCAGCAGCTTGTCCCCGGGACTAGCGGGAGGCGTCACCGGGGAGCTGTTTTTT,CASSLSPGLAGGVTGELFF
-,TRBV12-3/TRBV12-4,TRBJ2-7,few,TGTGCCAGCAGGGTAGGAGGGTTCGAGCAGTACTTC,CASRVGGFEQYF
TRBD1,TRBV7-9,TRBJ1-2,few,TGCGCCAGCAGCCCTTACGCAGGCAGGGGGATAGAGAATGGCTACACCTTC,CASSPYAGRGIENGYTF
TRBD1,TRBV20-1,TRBJ1-1,few,TGCAGTGCTAGTTTCCCGGGACAGGTCGACACTGAAGCTTTCTTT,CSASFPGQVDTEAFF
TRBD1,TRBV10-2,TRBJ2-7,-,TGCGCCAGCAGGGACAGGGGGGGAACCCACGAGCAGTACTTC,CASRDRGGTHEQYF
-,TRBV12-3/TRBV12-4,TRBJ2-7,-,TGTGCCAGCAGTTACTTTCCGCCAGGACGACACTACGAGCAGTACTTC,CASSYFPPGRHYEQYF
TRBD2,TRBV6-2/TRBV6-3,TRBJ2-5,-,TGTGCCAGCAGCCCCCGGGGGGGGAAAGAGACCCAGTACTTC,CASSPRGGKETQYF
-,TRBV29-1,TRBJ1-1,few,TGCAGCGTTATATCCGGGACAACCAACACTGAAGCTTTCTTT,CSVISGTTNTEAFF
TRBD1,TRBV5-1,TRBJ2-7,-,TGCGCCAGCAGCCACACAGGGGTCTACGAGCAGTACTTC,CASSHTGVYEQYF
TRBD1,TRBV25-1,TRBJ2-2,-,TGTGCCAGCAGACCGGACAGGGCCACCGGGGAGCTGTTTTTT,CASRPDRATGELFF
TRBD1,TRBV7-8,TRBJ2-5,many,TGTGCCAGCAGACCGACAGGGCACGAGACCCAGTACTTC,CASRPTGHETQYF
TRBD1,TRBV6-6,TRBJ1-6,many,TGTGCCAGCAGTTACTCGAGAAACAGGGGTTCACCCCTCCACTTT,CASSYSRNRGSPLHF
TRBD1,TRBV5-6,TRBJ2-5,few,TGTGCCAGCAGCCCAACGGGACAGGGAGACGAGACCCAGTACTTC,CASSPTGQGDETQYF
-,TRBV20-1,TRBJ1-4,few,TGCAGTGCTAGAGACGGGACGGGCTATACCCGAAGGAATGAAAAACTGTTTTTT,CSARDGTGYTRRNEKLFF
-,TRBV6-5,TRBJ1-1,-,TGTGCCAGCAGTTACTTGGAGGAGGGGACTGAAGCTTTCTTT,CASSYLEEGTEAFF
TRBD1,TRBV7-9,TRBJ1-6,-,TGTGCCAGCAGCTTAGACAGGGGGCGAGGCAATTCACCCCTCCACTTT,CASSLDRGRGNSPLHF
-,TRBV5-4,TRBJ2-7,-,TGTGCCAGCAGGCGGCAGATAGACTACGAGCAGTACTTC,CASRRQIDYEQYF
-,TRBV20-1,TRBJ1-2,few,TGCAGTGCTAGAGATCCGGGGGCAGATGGCTACACCTTC,CSARDPGADGYTF
-,TRBV12-3/TRBV12-4,TRBJ1-4,-,TGTGCCAGCAGCCGGGGGGCGAATGAAAAACTGTTTTTT,CASSRGANEKLFF
TRBD1,TRBV20-1,TRBJ1-4,-,TGCAGTGCTTCCCCCGGGACAGGGCCGCGGGATGAAAAACTGTTTTTT,CSASPGTGPRDEKLFF
-,TRBV29-1,TRBJ1-1,-,TGCAGCGTTGAAGGGGCTGGACCGACAAACACTGAAGCTTTCTTT,CSVEGAGPTNTEAFF
TRBD1,TRBV6-2/TRBV6-3,TRBJ1-2,-,TGTGCCAGCAGTTACACCGGGACAGGGGACAACTATGGCTACACCTTC,CASSYTGTGDNYGYTF
-,TRBV2,TRBJ1-6,many,TGTGCCAGCAGTGGCAGTGAGGGTTCACCCCTCCACTTT,CASSGSEGSPLHF
TRBD1,TRBV7-9,TRBJ1-2,many,TGTGCCAGCAAAGGGACAGGGAGTTCCACCTTC,CASKGTGSSTF
TRBD2,TRBV10-3,TRBJ2-2,-,TGTGCCAGCAGAGGGACTAGCGGCCCCGCCGGGGAGCTGTTTTTT,CASRGTSGPAGELFF
-,TRBV20-1,TRBJ1-5,-,TGCAGTGGGAGTGAGGTTAGGGAGACCCAGCATTTT,CSGSEVRETQHF
TRBD1,TRBV20-1,TRBJ1-2,few,TGCAGTGCTAGATCGGGACAGGGGGGAATTAGCTATGGCTACACCTTC,CSARSGQGGISYGYTF
-,TRBV2,TRBJ2-5,-,TGTGCCAGCAAGATTGTTGGACAGACTAAAGAGACCCAGTACTTC,CASKIVGQTKETQYF
-,TRBV15,TRBJ2-7,many,TGTGCCACCAGCAGAGATGGGGGCGAGCAGTACTTC,CATSRDGGEQYF